These 14 T cell receptor beta chains originate from one sample sequenced in a study of blood T cells in healthy people across ages. The use of a sample-barcoded 5' primer and a J-beta primer mix characterized a second PCR of roughly 6 to 11 cycles. TCRdb reprocessed the 5' RACE reads with MiXCR, giving one entry per CDR3 protein. The sample shows 700,000 to 950,000 distinct CDR3 sequences, roughly 50% of them seen only once. Sequenced input: blood. The receptors here all came from a young man in good health.

The genes are TRBV7-9 and TRBJ2-4, with TRBD1 as a possible D gene (6 bases). The last part of the DNA fits TRBJ2-7 better; the J call may be wrong. Germline CDR1 and CDR2: SEHNR and FQNEAQ (reference sequence). This CDR3 region has 14 residues. This CDR3 reads CASSAPTGSYEQYF. CDR3 nucleotides: TGTGCCAGCAGCGCCCCGACAGGTAGTTACGAGCAGTACTTC.

The J gene is TRBJ2-5, the V gene TRBV15, with D maybe TRBD2 (5 bases). Looked up from germline, CDR1 is LNHNV and CDR2 is YYDKDF (reference sequence). V dropped 5 bases and J dropped 5 bases, with 12 bases sitting between them. CDR3 length: 13 residues. The CDR3 protein is CATSGRALETQYF. CDR3 coding DNA: TGTGCCACCAGCGGGAGAGCCCTTGAGACCCAGTACTTC.

The genes are TRBV4-3 and TRBJ1-6; D is ambiguous. CDR3 length equals 15 residues. Per the germline V gene, CDR1 is LGHNA and CDR2 is YSLEER. V was cut by 4 bases and J by 0 bases, with 7 bases left in between. The CDR3 sequence: CASSRGNSYNSPLHF. CDR3 sequence (DNA): TGCGCCAGCAGCCGAGGGAACTCCTATAATTCACCCCTCCACTTT.

V usage is TRBV2 and J usage is TRBJ2-1; 9 bases match TRBD1. Trimming took 8 bases from V and 12 from J; bases not matched to a gene: 8. CDR3 length: 12 amino acids. Germline V gene sequence: CDR1 SNHLY, CDR2 FYNNEI. Written as DNA, the CDR3 is TGTGCCAGCTTGGGGACAGGGTATGGGCAGTTCTTC. This gives the protein CASLGTGYGQFF.

The chain carries TRBV6-5 and TRBJ2-3; perhaps TRBD1 as D (5 bases). CDR1 and CDR2 (germline): MNHEY, SVGAGI. This CDR3 spans 12 amino acids. Deletions cut 8 bases from V and 7 bases from J, with 13 bases between. CDR3 DNA sequence: TGTGCCAGCTCCAGGGATTCGAATACGCAGTATTTT. It specifies CASSRDSNTQYF.

CDR3 region: CASSVHHNEQFF. In DNA form, the CDR3 reads TGTGCCAGCAGCGTTCACCACAATGAGCAGTTCTTC. The chain uses TRBV7-9 and TRBJ2-1; D gene uncertain. Trimming stripped 5 bases from V and 5 bases from J, with 7 bases between. Germline assignment: CDR1 SEHNR and CDR2 FQNEAQ (reference sequence). The CDR3 loop spans 12 amino acids.

V usage is TRBV27 and J usage is TRBJ2-6; perhaps TRBD2 as D (5 bases). The germline V gene encodes CDR1 MNHEY and CDR2 SMNVEV (reference sequence). The CDR3 totals 16 residues. V was shortened by 3 bases and J by 4 bases, with 13 bases between the two germline ends. The CDR3 reads CASSFNSRRGANVLTF. The CDR3 DNA is TGTGCCAGCAGTTTTAATTCACGGAGGGGGGCCAACGTCCTGACTTTC.

This clonotype has a handful of counts. The chain couples TRBV7-2 to TRBJ2-7; 12 bases are a match to TRBD2. The trim removed 2 bases at V and 2 bases at J, leaving 1 base unmatched. Germline V gene lookup returns CDR1 SGHTA and CDR2 FQGNSA. This CDR3 is built from 15 residues. This CDR3 reads CASSLRLAGAYEQYF. The CDR3 bases are TGTGCCAGCAGCTTACGACTAGCGGGAGCCTACGAGCAGTACTTC. Full variable domain (remainder filled in from reference TRBV7-2 and TRBJ2-7): GAGVSQSPSNKVTEKGKDVELRCDPISGHTALYWYRQSLGQGLEFLIYFQGNSAPDKSGLPSDRFSAERTGGSVSTLTIQRTQQEDSAVYLCASSLRLAGAYEQYFGPGTRLTVT.

The chain carries TRBV4-3 and TRBJ2-5; 11 nucleotides agree with TRBD1. Germline CDR1 and CDR2: LGHNA and YSLEER. V lost 7 bases, J lost 11 bases, and 21 bases stayed unmatched. The length of the CDR3 is 17 residues. Here the CDR3 reads CASNPSGTGGVYNEQYF. CDR3 nucleotide sequence: TGCGCCAGCAACCCCTCGGGGACAGGGGGGGTATACAATGAGCAGTACTTC.

V gene TRBV9 combines with J gene TRBJ2-6; 7 bases line up with TRBD2. V was pared by 5 bases and J by 3 bases, with 5 bases of the junction left unmatched. Per the germline V gene, CDR1 is SGDLS and CDR2 is YYNGEE. This CDR3 comprises 15 residues. CDR3 nucleotide sequence: TGTGCCAGCAGTCACGGGGGGATTGGGGCCAACGTCCTGACTTTC. Translated, it gives CASSHGGIGANVLTF.

This clonotype appeared many times. The genes are TRBV9 and TRBJ2-1, with D perhaps TRBD2 (5 bases). Trimming took 3 bases from V and 7 from J, leaving 14 bases between them. This CDR3 region has 14 residues. Per the germline V gene, CDR1 is SGDLS and CDR2 is YYNGEE. This CDR3 is CASSERVASNEQFF. The CDR3 DNA is TGTGCCAGCAGCGAGAGGGTGGCAAGTAATGAGCAGTTCTTC.

Only a few counts were recorded for this clonotype. V gene TRBV12-3 or TRBV12-4 combines with J gene TRBJ2-5; the D gene is possibly TRBD2 (6 bases). V lost 6 bases and J lost 5, with 13 bases in between. This CDR3 contains 13 residues. The CDR3 DNA sequence: TGTGCCAGCAGCGCGGGAACCTCGGAGACCCAGTACTTC. This sequence encodes CASSAGTSETQYF.

The rearrangement links TRBV5-6 to TRBJ2-7, with TRBD1 matching over 7 bases. The closer fit of TRBJ2-5 to the DNA end suggests the J call may be wrong. This CDR3 region has 15 residues. The V gene's germline CDR1 is SGHDT and CDR2 YYEEEE. As DNA, the CDR3 is TGTGCCAGCAGCGAGATTACAGGGGTCGGAGAGACCCAGTACTTC. This codes for CASSEITGVGETQYF.

About this clonotype: One junction end disagrees with the germline gene, perhaps due to a read error. The gene calls are TRBV2 and TRBJ2-5; D gene uncertain. CDR1 is SNHLY, CDR2 FYNNEI, per germline. The CDR3 loop spans 15 amino acids. The CDR3 sequence is CTSSALTATQETQYF. In nucleotides, the CDR3 is TGTACCAGCAGTGCCTTGACCGCAACACAAGAGACCCAGTACTTC.